This section outlines one T cell receptor (beta chain) sequence together with its context. Many counts were recorded for this clonotype. Its antigen has not been determined. No base quality values were provided; no much bigger clone lies one nucleotide off. Ophthalmopathy patients had moderately to severely active disease, Clinical Activity Score of at least 3, NOSPECS grade of at least 4, and duration under 3 months. The study excluded patients with uncontrolled infections, other autoimmune diseases, pregnancy or lactation. Clinical symptoms, serum thyroxine and TRAb, thyroid ultrasound, and orbital computed tomography formed the basis for the diagnoses. PBMCs were isolated from about 9 ml of fresh peripheral blood by Ficoll-Paque density gradient centrifugation. Total RNA was extracted with Trizol reagent, and quality was checked on an Agilent 2100 Bioanalyzer. The record originates from a study of T cells in Graves' hyperthyroidism and ophthalmopathy (dated by TCRdb to the late 2010s). A note on the overall study: Peripheral blood was sampled at the time of initial diagnosis, prior to any treatment. To identify distinguishing TCR V-J signatures, a discovery cohort of 95 to 100 patients was used, comprising 40 to 45 with Graves' ophthalmopathy and 55 to 65 with stable Graves' hyperthyroidism. Thyroid tissue and blood T-cell repertoires from roughly 6 Graves' hyperthyroidism patients were also compared in the study. After blood sampling, hyperthyroidism patients were treated with methimazole at a starting dose of 30 mg daily, and ophthalmopathy patients were treated with high-dose intravenous methylprednisolone. The roughly 90 discovery patients were divided at random into training and test sets in a 7:3 ratio. The paper describes TCR Vbeta CDR3 sequencing of 130 to 150 peripheral blood samples, made up of under 50 ophthalmopathy patients, roughly 75 hyperthyroidism patients and 17 progressor patients. An independent validation cohort of around 20 hyperthyroidism patients and about 16 patients who later progressed to ophthalmopathy tested prospective prediction of ophthalmopathy. Study-wide conclusions, independent of this receptor: In validation, progression to ophthalmopathy was predicted by the model with almost 71% sensitivity and about 72% specificity, a median of around 5.9 months before onset. A 13 V-J signature model separated ophthalmopathy from stable hyperthyroidism, with roughly 88% sensitivity and roughly 82% specificity in cross-validation and 80%/75% in testing. No statistical method was used to fix the sample size in advance, and group allocation was not hidden from the investigators. Most expanded thyroid clonotypes (frequency above 0.001) were also found in blood, which suggests that blood repertoires may mirror thyroid immune responses.

Amplification of TCR beta CDR3 regions was carried out from RNA transcripts. A first-round RT-PCR of the TCR CDR3 used the HTBI primer set with the Qiagen OneStep RT-PCR kit. A second multiplex PCR round built the libraries, followed by size selection and purification. The libraries were sequenced on an Illumina HiSeq2000 using paired-end 100 bp reads. Under the source paper's analysis protocol: SOAPnuke was used to process the raw data, throwing out any read that contained adapters or uncalled bases, had a mean Phred below 15, or lacked an exact constant-primer or identifier match. High-quality paired reads were merged with COPE v1.2.5, and unique nucleotide sequences were defined as clonotypes. Clonotypes were aligned to IMGT TRBV, TRBD and TRBJ reference segments using MiTCR v1.1. The analysis included only V-J combinations with a frequency above 0.0001, which together covered 99.2% of the repertoires. A TCS score was defined as the ratio between F50 (clonal expansion) and ExV (chaos), using BLOSUM62-based TCRdist between CDR3 peptides within each V-J. Welch's t-statistics and random forest reduced 500 to 550 V-J features to 13, which were used in a naive Bayes classifier (R e1071). TCRdb took the public reads, trimmed them with fastp at Q25, ran MiXCR for clone calling and kept in-frame beta chains. Entries are consolidated by CDR3 protein sequence, retaining the most common genes and DNA. The V and J calls follow TCRdb's processing rather than the paper's. A total of roughly 380,000 distinct CDR3 sequences appear in this sample, 15% to 20% of them only once. The leading ten clones occupy about 14% of the sample.

The receptor's source is a woman in her forties with Graves' ophthalmopathy. The specimen sequenced was blood.

The DNA sequence is given as TGCAGTGCTGAGGGACCCGGGGAGCTGTTTTTT. Translation gives CSAEGPGELFF. The sequence is built from TRBV20-1 and TRBJ2-2; the D gene is possibly TRBD1 or TRBD2, each agreeing over 5 bases. Per the germline V gene (reference sequence), DFQATT is the CDR1 and SNEGSKA is the CDR2. The CDR3 sequence holds 11 residues, the cysteine and phenylalanine included. Only CDR3 DNA remains: 33 bases, in frame from the first base. V and J are truncated by 5 bases and 6 bases respectively, leaving an intervening sequence of 7 bases.